Here is one TCR beta chain with its context. Cohort placement rested on clinical history that participants reported themselves. This CDR3 region has 17 residues. Trimming removed 6 bases from V and 2 bases from J, with 22 bases in between. Germline V gene lookup returns CDR1 PRHDT and CDR2 FYEKMQ (reference sequence). The sample originates from a study of blood T cell repertoires in COVID-19. Study-level background: Acute and convalescent COVID-19 specimens originated in the United States, Italy and Spain. T cells, B-cell-depleted T cells, or PBMCs supplied cDNA or gDNA.

Generated by immunoSEQ multiplex PCR, the TCRdb table keeps only in-frame clones and is missing some. Here the sample spans hundreds of thousands of clones, roughly nine tenths being singletons. V and J are TRBV13 and TRBJ1-2; weak D call: TRBD1 (6 bases). The specimen was PBMCs or T cells enriched from blood (not recorded which). The sequence came from a woman in her twenties or thirties who had recovered from COVID-19. CDR3 DNA sequence: TGTGCCAGCAGGGCTAACCCGGTGCGGACAGCAAACTATGGCTACACCTTC. It codes for CASRANPVRTANYGYTF.